This record looks at one T cell receptor beta chain sequence and its context. All gene names here are mouse names. With the read ending 1 residue before the CDR3 end, the germline J gene is used to fill in that end. Time point indicated: mouse harvest day 7 after allogeneic transplant. Mouse grafts combined 10^7 T-cell-depleted bone marrow cells with 10^6 splenic CD5+ T cells. CDR1 is GKSSPN, CDR2 SITVG, per germline. V shed 0 bases and J 3 bases; nucleotides not matched to a gene: 8. This CDR3 contains 17 residues. This sample stems from a study of tissue T cells after allogeneic stem cell transplantation. Measured with immunoSEQ multiplex PCR; TCRdb has only the in-frame clones, and not every one. The repertoire holds several thousand clones, around 50% seen once, with around 9% in the top ten.

The chain is built from TRBV31 and TRBJ2-2; 9 bases agree with TRBD2. This clonotype originated in a female BALB/c mouse given C57BL/6 T cells with graft-versus-host disease after an allogeneic hematopoietic cell transplant. Sequencing was carried out using gut tissue. The sequenced part of the CDR3 DNA is TGTGCCTGGAGTCTAGGCTGGGGGGGGTCGGACACCGGGCAGCTCTAC. Translating gives CAWSLGWGGSDTGQLY. The complete CDR3 reads CAWSLGWGGSDTGQLYF. Using reference TRBV31 and TRBJ2-2 for the parts outside the CDR3, the full variable domain is AQTIHQWPVAEIKAVGSPLSLGCTIKGKSSPNLYWYWQATGGTLQQLFYSITVGQVESVVQLNLSASRPKDDQFILSTEKLLLSHSGFYLCAWSLGWGGSDTGQLYFGEGSKLTVL.